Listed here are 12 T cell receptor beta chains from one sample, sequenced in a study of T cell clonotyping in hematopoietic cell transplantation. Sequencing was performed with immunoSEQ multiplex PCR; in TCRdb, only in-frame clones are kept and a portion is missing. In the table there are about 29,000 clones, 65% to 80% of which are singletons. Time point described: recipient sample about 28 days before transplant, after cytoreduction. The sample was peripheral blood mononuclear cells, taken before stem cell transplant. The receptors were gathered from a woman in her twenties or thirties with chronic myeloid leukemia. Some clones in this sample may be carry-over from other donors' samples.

The CDR3 reads CASSYMPTGVPNYGYTF. The CDR3 DNA follows: TGTGCCAGCAGTTATATGCCGACCGGGGTCCCTAACTATGGCTACACCTTC. V gene TRBV27 combines with J gene TRBJ1-2; D is unresolved. Germline CDR1 and CDR2: MNHEY and SMNVEV (reference sequence). The germline V and J ends were trimmed by 4 bases and 0 bases, with 18 bases remaining between them. This CDR3 has 17 amino acids.

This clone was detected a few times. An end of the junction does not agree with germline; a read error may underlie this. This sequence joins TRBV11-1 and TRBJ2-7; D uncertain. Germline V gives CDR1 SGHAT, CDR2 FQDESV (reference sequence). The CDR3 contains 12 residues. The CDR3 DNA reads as TGTGCCAGCAGTTTAGGGTTCAACGAGCAGTACTTC. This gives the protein CASSLGFNEQYF.

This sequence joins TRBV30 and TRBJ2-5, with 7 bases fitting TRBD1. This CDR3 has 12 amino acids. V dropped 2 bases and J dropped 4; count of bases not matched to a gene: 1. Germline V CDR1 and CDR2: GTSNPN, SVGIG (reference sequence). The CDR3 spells CAWSSGGETQYF. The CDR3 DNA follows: TGTGCCTGGAGTTCAGGGGGAGAGACCCAGTACTTC.

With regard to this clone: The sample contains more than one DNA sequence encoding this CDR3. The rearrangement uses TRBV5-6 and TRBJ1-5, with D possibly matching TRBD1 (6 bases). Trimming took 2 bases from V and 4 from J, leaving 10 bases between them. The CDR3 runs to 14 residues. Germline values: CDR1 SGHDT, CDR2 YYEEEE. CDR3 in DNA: TGTGCCAGCAGCTTCCAGGGGCGGAATCAGCCCCAGCATTTT. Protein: CASSFQGRNQPQHF.

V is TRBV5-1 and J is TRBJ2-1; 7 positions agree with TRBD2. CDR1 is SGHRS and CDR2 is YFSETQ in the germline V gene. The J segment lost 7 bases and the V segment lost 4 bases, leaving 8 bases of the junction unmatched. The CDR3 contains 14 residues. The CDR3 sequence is CASSATGRTNEQFF. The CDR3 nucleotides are TGCGCCAGCAGCGCTACCGGGAGGACAAATGAGCAGTTCTTC.

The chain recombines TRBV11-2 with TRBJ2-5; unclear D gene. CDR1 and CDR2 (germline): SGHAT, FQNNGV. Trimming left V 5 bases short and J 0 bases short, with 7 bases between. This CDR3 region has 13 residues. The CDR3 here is CASSTSHQETQYF. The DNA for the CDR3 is TGTGCCAGCAGCACCAGTCACCAAGAGACCCAGTACTTC.

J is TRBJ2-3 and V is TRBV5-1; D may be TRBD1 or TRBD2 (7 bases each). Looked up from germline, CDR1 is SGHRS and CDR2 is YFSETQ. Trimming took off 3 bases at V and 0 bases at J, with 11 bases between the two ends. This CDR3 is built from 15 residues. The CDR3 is CASSSGGGSTDTQYF. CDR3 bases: TGCGCCAGCAGCTCAGGGGGGGGGAGCACAGATACGCAGTATTTT. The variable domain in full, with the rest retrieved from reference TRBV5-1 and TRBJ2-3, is KAGVTQTPRYLIKTRGQQVTLSCSPISGHRSVSWYQQTPGQGLQFLFEYFSETQRNKGNFPGRFSGRQFSNSRSEMNVSTLELGDSALYLCASSSGGGSTDTQYFGPGTRLTVL.

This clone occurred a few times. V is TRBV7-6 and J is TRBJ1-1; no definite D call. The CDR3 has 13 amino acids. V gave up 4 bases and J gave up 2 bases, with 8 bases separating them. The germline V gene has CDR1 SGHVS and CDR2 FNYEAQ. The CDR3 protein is CASSSKTNTEAFF. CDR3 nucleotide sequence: TGTGCCAGCAGCTCTAAGACAAACACTGAAGCTTTCTTT.

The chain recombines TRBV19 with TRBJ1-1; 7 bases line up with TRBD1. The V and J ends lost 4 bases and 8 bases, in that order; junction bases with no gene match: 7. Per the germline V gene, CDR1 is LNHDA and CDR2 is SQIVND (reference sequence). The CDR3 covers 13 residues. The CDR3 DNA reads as TGTGCCAGTAGTACTCAGACAGGGTACGAAGCTTTCTTT. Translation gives CASSTQTGYEAFF.

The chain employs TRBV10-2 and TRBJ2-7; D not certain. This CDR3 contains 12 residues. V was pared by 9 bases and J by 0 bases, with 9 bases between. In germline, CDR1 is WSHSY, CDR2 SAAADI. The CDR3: CARYESSYEQYV. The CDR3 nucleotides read TGCGCCAGGTACGAGAGCTCCTACGAGCAGTACGTC.

Here the CDR3 DNA reads TGCGCCAGCAGCTCGACAGCTAACTATGGCTACACCTTC. It is translated as CASSSTANYGYTF. The rearrangement uses TRBV5-1 and TRBJ1-2; the D gene is possibly TRBD1 (5 bases). The CDR3 loop spans 13 amino acids. Germline loops: CDR1 SGHRS, CDR2 YFSETQ. Trimming stripped 3 bases from V and 0 bases from J, with 6 bases between.

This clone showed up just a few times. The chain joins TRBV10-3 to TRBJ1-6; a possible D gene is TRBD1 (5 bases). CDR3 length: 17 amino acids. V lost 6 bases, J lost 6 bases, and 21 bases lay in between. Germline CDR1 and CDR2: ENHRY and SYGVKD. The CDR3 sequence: CAISSKLPQEPNSPLHF. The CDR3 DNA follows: TGTGCCATCAGCTCAAAACTTCCACAGGAACCTAATTCACCCCTCCACTTT.